The next 8 T cell receptor beta chains were all read from a single sample in a study of T-cell reconstitution after alpha-beta-depleted transplantation in children (dated by TCRdb to 2015 to 2016). The receptor library was made with PCR. The instrument was an Illumina HiSeq 2500. To normalize quantification of the TCRbeta repertoire, the TCR libraries were built with molecular barcoding that relied on unique molecular identifiers. Using fastp trimming at Q25 and MiXCR clonotype assembly, TCRdb reanalyzed the public sequencing data and kept in-frame beta chains. Each entry is one CDR3 protein sequence, shown with its most common DNA and genes. The table for this sample lists about 610,000 distinct CDR3 sequences; approximately 10% of them were counted only once. Approximately 4.1% of the sample belongs to the ten largest clones. The input for sequencing was PBMCs from the stem cell graft donor, taken from the stem cell graft. These receptors all come from a human donor who donated a stem cell graft to a child with acute myeloid leukemia.

This clonotype was observed many times. The chain carries TRBV3-1 and TRBJ2-3; unclear D gene. This CDR3 comprises 15 residues. Trimming removed 2 bases at V and 0 bases at J, with 9 bases between. Germline V CDR1 and CDR2: LGHDT, YNNKEL (reference sequence). CDR3 amino acids: CASSQTASSTDTQYF. CDR3 sequence (DNA): TGTGCCAGCAGCCAAACAGCTTCTAGCACAGATACGCAGTATTTT.

The chain recombines TRBV20-1 with TRBJ1-4; D gene ambiguous. The CDR3 extends over 14 amino acids. V was clipped by 3 bases and J by 8 bases, with 16 bases between them. Germline loops: CDR1 DFQATT, CDR2 SNEGSKA (reference sequence). Here the CDR3 reads CSARLRGVGEKLFF. In nucleotides, the CDR3 is TGCAGTGCTAGGCTTCGCGGGGTTGGAGAAAAACTGTTTTTT.

This clonotype was seen repeatedly, ten times or more. The CDR3 spells CASSLIGQGMYEQFF. The CDR3 coding sequence is TGTGCCAGCAGTTTAATCGGACAGGGAATGTATGAGCAGTTCTTC. The chain has TRBV28 and TRBJ2-1; 8 positions match TRBD1. The J segment lost 8 bases and the V segment lost 2 bases, leaving 8 bases of the junction unmatched. Looked up from germline, CDR1 is MDHEN and CDR2 is SYDVKM. The CDR3 loop spans 15 amino acids.

This clonotype was recorded at least ten times. The chain has TRBV29-1 and TRBJ1-1; D gene uncertain. V was shortened by 4 bases and J by 6 bases, with 12 bases between the two germline ends. There are 12 residues in the CDR3. CDR1 and CDR2 from the germline V gene are SQVTM and ANQGSEA. The CDR3 region is CSVAAGEAEAFF. CDR3 bases: TGCAGCGTTGCGGCGGGCGAGGCTGAAGCTTTCTTT. The complete variable domain, with remaining parts taken from reference TRBV29-1 and TRBJ1-1, reads SAVISQKPSRDICQRGTSLTIQCQVDSQVTMMFWYRQQPGQSLTLIATANQGSEATYESGFVIDKFPISRPNLTFSTLTVSNMSPEDSSIYLCSVAAGEAEAFFGQGTRLTVV.

The V and J genes are TRBV7-9 and TRBJ2-7, with 7 bases identical to TRBD2. V trimming: 5 bases; J trimming: 3 bases; junction bases outside the gene matches: 10. CDR3 length: 15 amino acids. Per the germline V gene, CDR1 is SEHNR and CDR2 is FQNEAQ (reference sequence). The CDR3 here is CASSPRTTSVYEQYF. As DNA, the CDR3 is TGTGCCAGCAGCCCCCGGACCACTAGCGTCTACGAGCAGTACTTC.

This clonotype showed up just a few times. The chain uses TRBV6-1 and TRBJ2-5; 9 nucleotides align to TRBD2. The germline V gene encodes CDR1 MNHNS and CDR2 SASEGT. This CDR3 comprises 16 residues. The trim removed 6 bases at V and 3 bases at J, leaving 11 bases unmatched. The CDR3 DNA reads as TGTGCCAGCAGACCCTGGTACCTAGCGGGGAAAGAGACCCAGTACTTC. As protein: CASRPWYLAGKETQYF.

This clonotype was detected ten times or more. The rearrangement uses TRBV4-3 and TRBJ2-2, with 8 bases lining up with TRBD1. Germline V gives CDR1 LGHNA, CDR2 YSLEER. This CDR3 has 15 residues. Losses at the gene ends were 7 bases for V and 2 bases for J; bases not matched to a gene: 6. CDR3 in amino acids: CASIYRGFNTGELFF. CDR3 sequence (DNA): TGCGCCAGCATCTACAGGGGGTTTAACACCGGGGAGCTGTTTTTT.

This clonotype was seen more than once but under ten times. The V call is TRBV29-1, the J call TRBJ2-6, with TRBD1 matching 9 bases. The CDR3 is 17 residues long. Germline CDR1 and CDR2: SQVTM and ANQGSEA. Trimming took 3 bases from V and 4 from J; bases not matched to a gene: 10. The CDR3: CSVEVGTGGVGANVLTF. The CDR3 region has the DNA TGCAGCGTTGAGGTGGGAACAGGGGGCGTCGGGGCCAACGTCCTGACTTTC.